This T cell receptor (beta chain) appears in the sequencing data of a study of graft-versus-host responses after intestinal transplantation (dated by TCRdb to the early 2020s). Some background on the complete study: Multivisceral, liver-intestinal, or isolated intestinal transplants were received by the recipients. A peak of at least 4% donor T cells among recipient peripheral blood mononuclear cells was the definition used for donor T cell macrochimerism. Rather than going through the commercial service, samples from a few later patients were sequenced in-house on an Illumina MiSeq and processed with MiXCR. Alloreactive clones were identified by sequencing pre-transplant mixed lymphocyte reaction products and comparing these products with unstimulated pre-transplant donor and recipient T cells. A cohort of more than 20 intestinal transplant recipients, including one retransplant, was enrolled, and a few patients lacking pretransplant specimens were excluded. Bulk TCR-beta CDR3 sequencing was used to track graft-versus-host and host-versus-graft alloreactive T cell clones in the graft, circulation and bone marrow after intestinal transplantation. Anti-thymocyte globulin induction was given to all recipients, followed by maintenance tacrolimus and steroids for approximately three years. The research as a whole found: GvH clones were found in recipient bone marrow, and some of the GvH clones appeared earlier in ileal mucosa or blood, which is consistent with an intestinal mucosal origin. Conclusions were limited by the relatively low number and heterogeneity of intestinal transplant patients. In the allografts of patients with donor T cell macrochimerism, GvH to HvG T cell clonal ratios were high. Peak levels of circulating GvH clones were associated with declines in HvG clones early after transplant.

In the first month after transplant, blood samples were collected up to 4 times, and after that at least monthly when available. Preparation of the library involved the immunoSEQ multiplex PCR assay. For most patients, high-throughput TCR-beta CDR3 sequencing of genomic DNA was performed by Adaptive Biotechnologies. The paper's data handling went like this. Adaptive's ImmunoSEQ software was the source of the TCR sequencing data for 15 to 20 patients, while a few other patients were processed with MiXCR and VDJtools. Because the origin of CDR3 nucleotide sequences shared between donor and recipient could not be assigned, those sequences were removed. Alloreactive clones required at least 2-fold expansion over unstimulated cells and minimum CFSE-low frequency of 0.002% (template counts) or 0.001% (read counts). A clone was considered mappable if detected in the sequenced pre-transplant spleen, lymph node, or MLR CFSE-low populations of the donor or recipient. Cumulative frequency of alloreactive clones was calculated as a percentage of all sequences weighted by copy number. TCRdb took over this immuneACCESS table, retaining in-frame rearrangements with V and J assigned. Such tables are incomplete; in checked studies, under half of the missing clones stem from an unresolved V gene, and the remainder is unexplained. That table gives V, J and clone size, and the DNA gave D and trimming. In all, the sample holds approximately 100,000 clones, and more than 70% of those were seen once. The leading ten clones occupy approximately 1.4% of the sample.

Worth noting for this clone: Its antigen specificity is not known. It has no much larger one-base neighbor in the sample; base qualities were not kept.

From a lookup of the germline V gene, CDR1 and CDR2 are MNHNS and SASEGT. V and J lose 6 bases and 7 bases, and a span of 16 bases separates them. Its CDR3 holds 14 amino acids, cysteine through phenylalanine. The kept DNA is CDR3 alone, 42 bases in frame from the first base. Rearrangement joined TRBV6-1 to TRBJ2-1; the D gene is possibly TRBD1 or TRBD2, each agreeing over 5 bases. This TCR was sampled from a human patient who received an intestinal transplant, so some T cells may come from the graft donor. Sample: PBMCs, taken 255 days after intestinal transplant. The CDR3 region reads CASSRDVLLNEQFF. The nucleotide sequence is given as TGTGCCAGCAGCCGGGACGTCTTGTTAAATGAGCAGTTCTTC.